This T cell receptor beta chain was profiled in a study of blood T cell repertoires in COVID-19. Study summary: From the United States, Italy and Spain came samples of acute and convalescent COVID-19.

The participants were between roughly 18 and 89 years old and came from about two dozen US areas. Each participant's cohort was designated according to participant-reported clinical history. This CDR3 has 13 amino acids. Germline V gene lookup returns CDR1 SGHAT and CDR2 FQNNGV. With 4 bases removed from V and 6 bases from J, the gap between germline ends came to 10 bases. Per the study methods: Counts of nucleated cells, estimated from reference gene primer amplification, were obtained. TCRdb keeps only in-frame clones here, not all; method: immunoSEQ multiplex PCR. V, J and clone size were drawn from that table, and D and trimming were deduced from the DNA. The sample has 270,000 or so clones, about 87% seen once. This clone was found a few times.

The sequenced sample was PBMCs or T cells enriched from blood (not recorded which). The chain joins TRBV11-2 to TRBJ2-4; weak D call: TRBD1 (5 bases). The receptor was derived from a woman younger than 45 with acute COVID-19. The CDR3 region is CASSSGIGNIQYF. DNA of the CDR3: TGTGCCAGCAGCTCAGGGATTGGAAACATTCAGTACTTC.